This record concerns one TCR beta chain sequence. What it binds is unknown. This specimen belongs to a study of circulating CD8 cells and anti-PD-1 response in melanoma. Overall study: Of about 13 patients, seven got anti-PD-1 first and six had prior therapy. Points from the study as a whole: Clonotype sharing was highest between DPOS and TIGIT subsets. Published repertoire comparisons used only baseline and M1 samples.

Four subsets defined by PD-1 and/or TIGIT were sorted from live CD3+CD8+TCRalphabeta+ cells. TCR libraries were prepared from around 15 ng of total RNA with the QIAseq Immune Repertoire TCR panel. TCRdb re-called the reads with MiXCR, one entry per CDR3 protein. The repertoire has 500 to 650 distinct CDR3 sequences, approximately 4.3% of them found once; the top ten carry around a sixth. Looked up from germline, CDR1 is SQVTM and CDR2 is ANQGSEA. Trimming pared 0 bases from V and 5 bases from J, leaving 13 bases between. CDR3 length: 14 amino acids. V gene TRBV29-1 combines with J gene TRBJ2-5; D perhaps matches TRBD1 (6 bases). This TCR was sampled from a human donor with melanoma. The sequencing used CD8+ T cells from PBMCs, collected at baseline or after one month of anti-PD-1 therapy (not recorded which). DNA for the CDR3: TGCAGCGTTGAAGATCGGGACATATCGGAGACCCAGTACTTC. It yields the protein CSVEDRDISETQYF.